This passage covers 27 T cell receptor beta chains from one sample sequenced in a study of T cells expressing NK-cell markers (dated by TCRdb to about 2020). Library method: 5' RACE. Sequencing instrument: Illumina HiSeq 2000. TCRdb reprocessed the sequencing reads and holds a single record per CDR3 protein sequence, with no DNA. The sample table gives about 410,000 distinct CDR3 sequences. Together, the top ten hold 9.5% to 12% of the sample. Material: blood T cells: a sorted CD56 or NKG2C T cell subset, CD4+ or CD8+ T cells, or bulk PBMC T cells (not recorded which). The source is a woman in her forties or fifties in good health. Donor details come from another sample of the same person, matched by shared clones.

The chain is built from TRBV6-4 and TRBJ2-1; TCRdb lists TRBD2, though no DNA is available to test this call. The CDR3 is made up of 17 amino acids. The germline V gene encodes CDR1 MRHNA and CDR2 SNTAGT. The CDR3 is CASSDSTGLAVNNEQFF.

This rearrangement joins TRBV2 to TRBJ2-3. The CDR3 is made up of 16 amino acids. Germline V CDR1 and CDR2: SNHLY, FYNNEI. CDR3 sequence reads: CASSEQGPSRADTQYF. Full variable domain (rest looked up from reference TRBV2 and TRBJ2-3): EPEVTQTPSHQVTQMGQEVILRCVPISNHLYFYWYRQILGQKVEFLVSFYNNEISEKSEIFDDQFSVERPDGSNFTLKIRSTKLEDSAMYFCASSEQGPSRADTQYFGPGTRLTVL.

The rearrangement uses TRBV14 and TRBJ1-2. The CDR3 is made up of 13 amino acids. Germline values: CDR1 SGHDN, CDR2 FVKESK. The CDR3 sequence: CASSQDSLYGYTF.

V gene TRBV11-2 combines with J gene TRBJ1-1. CDR3 length equals 15 residues. The germline CDR1 and CDR2 sequences are SGHAT and FQNNGV. CDR3 protein: CASSLSPTWNTEAFF.

The rearrangement joins TRBV7-9 to TRBJ2-3; TCRdb indicates TRBD1, and absent DNA this call remains unverified. Germline-derived CDR1 and CDR2 are SEHNR and FQNEAQ (reference sequence). The CDR3 covers 15 residues. The CDR3 spells CASSFVQGSTDTQYF.

This sequence joins TRBV12-3 or TRBV12-4 and TRBJ1-1; the TRBD1 assignment by TCRdb is unverifiable without DNA. This CDR3 spans 17 amino acids. CDR3 sequence reads: CASRPPGGGLGLAEAFF.

The genes are TRBV2 and TRBJ2-5. Germline-derived CDR1 and CDR2 are SNHLY and FYNNEI. This CDR3 spans 14 amino acids. This CDR3 reads CASSLSSGWETQYF.

V is TRBV5-1 and J is TRBJ1-4. CDR3 length: 15 residues. Germline V lookup: CDR1 SGHRS, CDR2 YFSETQ. Here the CDR3 reads CASSLVPSDNEKLFF.

J is TRBJ2-2 and V is TRBV4-1; TCRdb gives TRBD1 as the D gene, but with no DNA this cannot be confirmed. The CDR3 is made up of 16 amino acids. Germline V gene lookup returns CDR1 MGHRA and CDR2 YSYEKL. CDR3 residues: CASSPSGSVNTGELFF.

The chain is built from TRBV6-2 or TRBV6-3 and TRBJ2-4; TCRdb's assignment of TRBD2 cannot be checked, as there is no DNA. CDR3 length: 14 amino acids. CDR1 and CDR2 (germline): MNHEY, SVGEGT. The CDR3 is CASSAGTSANIQYF.

The chain carries TRBV12-3 or TRBV12-4 and TRBJ2-7; the TCRdb call, TRBD1, lacks DNA for checking. The CDR3 is 15 amino acids. The CDR3 sequence: CASSSTGTGAYEQYF.

This chain links TRBV14 with TRBJ2-1; the TCRdb call, TRBD1, lacks DNA for checking. This CDR3 has 17 residues. The V gene's germline CDR1 is SGHDN and CDR2 FVKESK. CDR3: CASSQDLARGPYNEQFF.

CDR3 residues: CASSPDPGGRDEQFF. The rearrangement joins TRBV11-3 to TRBJ2-1; TCRdb names TRBD1, which stays unverified in the absence of DNA. CDR1 is SGHNT, CDR2 YENEEA, per germline. This CDR3 has 15 residues.

CDR3: CSVELPKQGAFNEQFF. The chain carries TRBV29-1 and TRBJ2-1; as DNA is missing, the TRBD1 call by TCRdb cannot be tested. There are 16 residues in the CDR3. The V gene's germline CDR1 is SQVTM and CDR2 ANQGSEA.

The V gene is TRBV12-3 or TRBV12-4, the J gene TRBJ1-5. CDR3 length: 15 amino acids. CDR3 sequence: CASSFGGGRNQPQHF.

The chain combines TRBV5-1 with TRBJ1-1; without DNA, the TCRdb call of TRBD1 cannot be checked. The CDR3 sequence is 15 residues long. The V gene's germline CDR1 is SGHRS and CDR2 YFSETQ. CDR3 region: CASSLLDRGGTEAFF.

This sequence joins TRBV7-9 and TRBJ2-2. Germline V lookup: CDR1 SEHNR, CDR2 FQNEAQ (reference sequence). This CDR3 is built from 15 residues. The CDR3 sequence: CASSSMAGNTGELFF.

The V and J genes are TRBV30 and TRBJ2-5. CDR3 length equals 13 residues. CDR1 and CDR2 (germline): GTSNPN, SVGIG (reference sequence). The CDR3 region is CAWSSGLRETQYF.

The rearrangement uses TRBV27 and TRBJ2-5; TCRdb outputs TRBD2, but without DNA this stays unchecked. CDR1 and CDR2 (germline): MNHEY, SMNVEV (reference sequence). This CDR3 comprises 14 residues. The CDR3 region is CASSQLAGYETQYF.

This chain connects TRBV7-8 to TRBJ1-1. The CDR3 covers 13 residues. CDR1 and CDR2 (germline): SGHVS, FQNEAQ. Here the CDR3 reads CASSLAGQPKAFF.

J is TRBJ1-4 and V is TRBV21-1. TRBV21-1 is a documented pseudogene. The CDR3 runs 15 residues. CDR3 amino acids: CASSKGGLPRGELFF.

The chain's CDR3 is CASSVAGGVLDTQYF. V is TRBV9 and J is TRBJ2-3; TCRdb gives TRBD2 as the D gene, but with no DNA this cannot be confirmed. The CDR3 totals 15 residues. The germline gives CDR1 SGDLS, CDR2 YYNGEE.

The chain couples TRBV3-1 to TRBJ1-1; lacking DNA, the TRBD1 call made by TCRdb goes unchecked. Germline CDR1 is LGHDT and CDR2 is YNNKEL (reference sequence). The CDR3 loop spans 14 amino acids. CDR3 amino acids: CASATESVYTEAFF.

This chain joins TRBV5-1 and TRBJ2-1; as DNA is missing, the TRBD2 call by TCRdb cannot be tested. Germline CDR1 SGHRS, CDR2 YFSETQ. CDR3 length: 15 amino acids. Here the CDR3 reads CASSLGRDQYNEQFF.

The CDR3 region is CASSAWDRNYGYTF. The chain employs TRBV9 and TRBJ1-2; TCRdb's D call of TRBD1 is untestable without DNA. CDR1 is SGDLS and CDR2 is YYNGEE in the germline V gene. The CDR3 has 14 amino acids.

The J gene is TRBJ1-5, the V gene TRBV18; there is no DNA to check the TCRdb D call of TRBD1. In germline, CDR1 is KGHSH, CDR2 LQKENI. The CDR3 is made up of 14 amino acids. CDR3 loop: CASSPEYRVSPQHF.

This chain joins TRBV11-2 and TRBJ2-1; the TCRdb D gene call, TRBD1, has no DNA to confirm it. In germline, CDR1 is SGHAT, CDR2 FQNNGV. The CDR3 runs 15 residues. The CDR3 here is CASTLAGSPGDEQFF. The whole variable domain, filled in from reference TRBV11-2 and TRBJ2-1, reads EAGVAQSPRYKIIEKRQSVAFWCNPISGHATLYWYQQILGQGPKLLIQFQNNGVVDDSQLPKDRFSAERLKGVDSTLKIQPAKLEDSAVYLCASTLAGSPGDEQFFGPGTRLTVL.